Following are 2 T cell receptor beta chains from one sample sequenced in a study of cytomegalovirus exposure and HLA in healthy donors. The PCR made use of 60 Vbeta and 13 Jbeta primers. Clones were read by immunoSEQ multiplex PCR, and TCRdb kept only the in-frame ones, dropping some. The repertoire holds 150,000 to 200,000 clones, over 80% seen once, with approximately 4% in the top ten. Sequencing input: PBMCs. Receptor source: a man aged 45-65 years in good health and CMV-seropositive.

This clone was picked up one time. The chain has TRBV10-3 and TRBJ2-1; 16 nucleotides match TRBD2. V was pared by 3 bases and J by 8 bases, with 1 base of the junction left unmatched. The CDR3 covers 15 residues. The germline V gene has CDR1 ENHRY and CDR2 SYGVKD. The CDR3 DNA sequence: TGTGCCATCAGTGATGGGACTAGCGGGAGGGATGAGCAGTTCTTC. Its translation: CAISDGTSGRDEQFF.

This chain connects TRBV7-9 to TRBJ1-1; 10 bases fit TRBD1. Per the germline V gene, CDR1 is SEHNR and CDR2 is FQNEAQ (reference sequence). The V and J ends lost 5 bases and 5 bases, in that order; junction bases with no gene match: 8. This CDR3 is 15 amino acids long. Here the CDR3 reads CASSHRQGARTEAFF. CDR3 sequence (DNA): TGTGCCAGCAGCCACCGACAGGGGGCGAGAACTGAAGCTTTCTTT.